Listed here are 31 T cell receptor beta chains from one sample, sequenced in a study of cytomegalovirus exposure and HLA in healthy donors. This table comes from immunoSEQ multiplex PCR, and its TCRdb copy is limited to in-frame clones, with some not included. This table holds roughly 240,000 clones, approximately 87% found once. Material for sequencing was PBMCs. These receptors were obtained from a young man in good health and CMV-seronegative.

This clone was counted once. For the CDR3, the DNA is TGTGCCAGCAGCAGACAGGGGGCCTACAATGAGCAGTTCTTC. It specifies CASSRQGAYNEQFF. The rearrangement joins TRBV6-5 to TRBJ2-1, with TRBD1 identical over 9 bases. The CDR3 has 14 residues. The ends lost 6 bases at V and 2 bases at J; junction bases unmatched: 2. Germline values: CDR1 MNHEY, CDR2 SVGAGI.

The chain has TRBV2 and TRBJ1-2, with D perhaps TRBD1 (6 bases). The germline V and J ends were trimmed by 5 bases and 4 bases, with 8 bases remaining between them. This CDR3 has 12 amino acids. CDR1 and CDR2 (germline): SNHLY, FYNNEI. In DNA, the CDR3 is TGTGCCAGCAGTATACAGGGCTATGGCTACACCTTC. Translated, it gives CASSIQGYGYTF.

The chain carries TRBV14 and TRBJ1-6, with 7 bases identical to TRBD1. CDR1 is SGHDN and CDR2 is FVKESK in the germline V gene. This CDR3 region has 15 residues. V was clipped by 4 bases and J by 8 bases; unmatched bases: 8. The CDR3 protein is CASSPTGEWYSPLHF. CDR3 bases: TGTGCCAGCAGCCCCACAGGGGAATGGTATTCACCCCTCCACTTT.

This clone appeared a single time. The V and J genes are TRBV4-3 and TRBJ2-1, with D possibly TRBD1 on 5 matching bases. The CDR3 totals 15 residues. Germline assignment: CDR1 LGHNA and CDR2 YSLEER. Trimming removed 0 bases at V and 1 base at J, with 7 bases between. The CDR3 region is CASSQETESYNEQFF. The CDR3 DNA reads as TGCGCCAGCAGCCAAGAGACAGAATCCTACAATGAGCAGTTCTTC.

V is TRBV28 and J is TRBJ1-1; D uncertain. V lost 7 bases, J lost 4 bases, and 10 bases lay in between. The CDR3 has 12 amino acids. Germline lookup yields CDR1 MDHEN and CDR2 SYDVKM. CDR3 nucleotide sequence: TGTGCCAGCATTGGCGGAGGCACTGAAGCTTTCTTT. This translates into CASIGGGTEAFF.

The chain joins TRBV7-8 to TRBJ2-5, with 10 bases aligning to TRBD2. The V gene's germline CDR1 is SGHVS and CDR2 FQNEAQ. The CDR3 covers 15 residues. The ends lost 1 base at V and 4 bases at J; junction bases unmatched: 3. This CDR3 reads CASSLGSGGRETQYF. CDR3 in DNA: TGTGCCAGCAGCTTAGGTAGCGGGGGGAGAGAGACCCAGTACTTC.

The rearrangement uses TRBV4-3 and TRBJ1-1; 8 nucleotides match TRBD1. This CDR3 spans 14 amino acids. CDR1 and CDR2 from the germline V gene are LGHNA and YSLEER. V trimming: 6 bases; J trimming: 3 bases; junction bases outside the gene matches: 6. The DNA of the CDR3 is TGCGCCAGCAGACAGGGACAGGCTGACACTGAAGCTTTCTTT. Protein product: CASRQGQADTEAFF.

This clone was counted only a few times. V usage is TRBV25-1 and J usage is TRBJ1-2; tentatively, D is TRBD1 (5 bases). The CDR3 has 13 amino acids. Germline CDR1 is MGHDK and CDR2 is SYGVNS. The ends were cut back, 4 bases at V and 8 bases at J, with 14 bases in the middle. As DNA, the CDR3 is TGTGCCAGCAGTGTGCAGCTGGGGCAGGGCTACACCTTC. Protein product: CASSVQLGQGYTF.

The chain employs TRBV6-1 and TRBJ1-6; no clear D gene. The germline V gene encodes CDR1 MNHNS and CDR2 SASEGT. The CDR3 spans 13 residues. V lost 3 bases, J lost 3 bases, and 3 bases lay in between. CDR3 in amino acids: CASSDIYNSPLHF. The CDR3 nucleotides read TGTGCCAGCAGTGATATCTATAATTCACCCCTCCACTTT.

The V call is TRBV7-8, the J call TRBJ2-5; 14 bases line up with TRBD2. Germline-derived CDR1 and CDR2 are SGHVS and FQNEAQ. The CDR3 totals 17 residues. V shed 1 base, J shed 4 bases, and the junction held 5 bases outside the gene matches. CDR3: CASSLGLAGGRGETQYF. In DNA form, the CDR3 reads TGTGCCAGCAGCTTAGGACTAGCGGGAGGGCGGGGAGAGACCCAGTACTTC.

The genes are TRBV14 and TRBJ1-1; D is unresolved. The CDR3 covers 12 residues. V gave up 1 base and J gave up 8 bases, with 8 bases separating them. Germline V gene data show CDR1 as SGHDN and CDR2 as FVKESK. In DNA form, the CDR3 reads TGTGCCAGCAGCCAAGGTTATCGGGAAGCTTTCTTT. Translated: CASSQGYREAFF.

The chain has TRBV5-1 and TRBJ2-5, with 11 bases matching TRBD2. From germline, CDR1 is SGHRS and CDR2 YFSETQ. This CDR3 region has 16 residues. V shed 0 bases, J shed 4 bases, and the junction held 5 bases outside the gene matches. CDR3 sequence (DNA): TGCGCCAGCAGCTTGGGGCTAGCGGGGGGCCCAGAGACCCAGTACTTC. Protein: CASSLGLAGGPETQYF.

The chain has TRBV6-1 and TRBJ2-2; 7 bases are a match to TRBD1. J gave up 9 bases and V 6 bases, and 10 bases lay outside the gene matches. The CDR3 has 14 amino acids. Germline assignment: CDR1 MNHNS and CDR2 SASEGT. The CDR3 reads CASSQTGVLRELFF. The CDR3 nucleotides read TGTGCCAGCAGCCAAACAGGGGTTCTGAGGGAGCTGTTTTTT.

The chain joins TRBV5-1 to TRBJ1-2, with D hard to call. Trimming shortened V by 0 bases and J by 5 bases, and 5 bases separated the two germline ends. CDR1 and CDR2 (germline): SGHRS, YFSETQ. The CDR3 is made up of 12 amino acids. DNA for the CDR3: TGCGCCAGCAGCTTGGGGGCGTATGGCTACACCTTC. Amino acids: CASSLGAYGYTF.

This rearrangement joins TRBV13 to TRBJ2-7, with 12 nucleotides matching TRBD2. The CDR3 runs 15 residues. In germline, CDR1 is PRHDT, CDR2 FYEKMQ (reference sequence). V was pared by 5 bases and J by 3 bases, with 5 bases of the junction left unmatched. The CDR3 sequence: CASSGGTSGYYEQYF. The CDR3 nucleotides read TGTGCCAGCAGCGGGGGGACTAGCGGGTACTACGAGCAGTACTTC.

The V call is TRBV19, the J call TRBJ2-3, with 8 nucleotides matching TRBD1. The germline V gene encodes CDR1 LNHDA and CDR2 SQIVND (reference sequence). V was clipped by 6 bases and J by 4 bases; unmatched bases: 6. The CDR3 sequence is 14 residues long. CDR3 loop: CASSQTGAADTQYF. DNA for the CDR3: TGTGCCAGTAGCCAGACAGGGGCGGCAGATACGCAGTATTTT.

This clone was picked up a small number of times. This chain connects TRBV30 to TRBJ2-7, with TRBD1 matching over 9 bases. The CDR3 runs 14 residues. Trimming removed 2 bases from V and 6 bases from J; junction bases left unmatched: 8. In germline, CDR1 is GTSNPN, CDR2 SVGIG (reference sequence). CDR3 sequence (DNA): TGTGCCTGGAGTCTGGGACAGGGAACGTCCGAGCAGTACTTC. Encoded protein: CAWSLGQGTSEQYF.

This clone appeared a single time. The chain couples TRBV7-2 to TRBJ1-6, with D possibly matching TRBD1 (6 bases). Germline V gene data show CDR1 as SGHTA and CDR2 as FQGNSA. This CDR3 is built from 14 residues. Trimming pared 5 bases from V and 7 bases from J, leaving 12 bases between. Written as DNA, the CDR3 is TGTGCCAGCAGCGAAGGGACACGCAATTCACCCCTCCACTTT. Translating it yields CASSEGTRNSPLHF.

This chain links TRBV6-5 with TRBJ1-1; D ambiguous. The CDR3 has 13 amino acids. V was clipped by 4 bases and J by 1 base, with 7 bases between them. Germline lookup yields CDR1 MNHEY and CDR2 SVGAGI. The CDR3 loop reads CASSSRQNTEAFF. The DNA of the CDR3 is TGTGCCAGCAGTTCCCGACAGAACACTGAAGCTTTCTTT.

This chain uses TRBV30 with TRBJ2-5; D possibly corresponds to TRBD1 (5 bases). Germline loops: CDR1 GTSNPN, CDR2 SVGIG (reference sequence). The V and J ends lost 0 bases and 5 bases respectively, with 10 bases between them. This CDR3 has 13 residues. CDR3 in DNA: TGTGCCTGGAGTGTGCAGGGTAGGGAGACCCAGTACTTC. It translates to CAWSVQGRETQYF.

This chain joins TRBV5-1 and TRBJ2-7, with D possibly TRBD1 on 8 matching bases. This CDR3 is 15 amino acids long. Germline V lookup: CDR1 SGHRS, CDR2 YFSETQ. V was clipped by 4 bases and J by 2 bases, with 16 bases between them. This CDR3 reads CASSRGGQETYEQYF. The CDR3, as DNA: TGCGCCAGCAGCAGGGGGGGACAGGAAACCTACGAGCAGTACTTC. The variable domain in full, with the rest retrieved from reference TRBV5-1 and TRBJ2-7, is KAGVTQTPRYLIKTRGQQVTLSCSPISGHRSVSWYQQTPGQGLQFLFEYFSETQRNKGNFPGRFSGRQFSNSRSEMNVSTLELGDSALYLCASSRGGQETYEQYFGPGTRLTVT.

This clone was observed a single time. The chain joins TRBV7-8 to TRBJ2-7, with 7 bases identical to TRBD1. V lost 1 base, J lost 2 bases, and 8 bases stayed unmatched. The length of the CDR3 is 16 residues. Germline CDR1 is SGHVS and CDR2 is FQNEAQ. The CDR3 nucleotides are TGTGCCAGCAGCTTAGAACGTGGTGGGACAGCCTACGAGCAGTACTTC. Its translation: CASSLERGGTAYEQYF.

The chain recombines TRBV5-4 with TRBJ2-1; TRBD2 agrees at 7 bases. Germline trimming cut 3 bases from V and 4 bases from J; bases unmatched to any gene: 10. Germline V gene data show CDR1 as SGHNT and CDR2 as YYREEE (reference sequence). The CDR3 loop spans 16 amino acids. Here the CDR3 DNA reads TGTGCCAGCAGCTCTCGAGACGGGGGGACGTACAATGAGCAGTTCTTC. Translation gives CASSSRDGGTYNEQFF. Variable domain in full (rest from reference TRBV5-4 and TRBJ2-1): ETGVTQSPTHLIKTRGQQVTLRCSSQSGHNTVSWYQQALGQGPQFIFQYYREEENGRGNFPPRFSGLQFPNYSSELNVNALELDDSALYLCASSSRDGGTYNEQFFGPGTRLTVL.

This clone was found once. The CDR3: CASSFIKGQYQETQYF. The CDR3 region has the DNA TGTGCCAGCAGTTTCATTAAGGGACAGTACCAAGAGACCCAGTACTTC. The chain couples TRBV28 to TRBJ2-5, with 7 bases that match TRBD1. J gave up 0 bases and V 3 bases, and 7 bases lay outside the gene matches. From germline, CDR1 is MDHEN and CDR2 SYDVKM. The CDR3 consists of 16 residues. Filled out from reference TRBV28 and TRBJ2-5, the complete variable domain reads DVKVTQSSRYLVKRTGEKVFLECVQDMDHENMFWYRQDPGLGLRLIYFSYDVKMKEKGDIPEGYSVSREKKERFSLILESASTNQTSMYLCASSFIKGQYQETQYFGPGTRLLVL.

V usage is TRBV11-3 and J usage is TRBJ1-3; D is possibly TRBD1 (5 bases). V shed 5 bases and J shed 0 bases, with 8 bases lying between them. Looked up from germline, CDR1 is SGHNT and CDR2 is YENEEA. The CDR3 is made up of 14 amino acids. CDR3: CASSPTDSGNTIYF. The CDR3 coding sequence is TGTGCCAGCAGCCCGACAGACTCTGGAAACACCATATATTTT.

This clone appeared once. The chain employs TRBV12-5 and TRBJ2-3; tentatively, D is TRBD2 (5 bases). The V and J ends lost 8 bases and 0 bases respectively, with 12 bases between them. This CDR3 comprises 14 residues. The germline V gene encodes CDR1 LGHNT and CDR2 FRNRAP. CDR3 region: CASTGGLSTDTQYF. The CDR3 coding sequence is TGTGCTAGTACTGGAGGCCTTAGCACAGATACGCAGTATTTT. Full variable domain (remainder filled in from reference TRBV12-5 and TRBJ2-3): DARVTQTPRHKVTEMGQEVTMRCQPILGHNTVFWYRQTMMQGLELLAYFRNRAPLDDSGMPKDRFSAEMPDATLATLKIQPSEPRDSAVYFCASTGGLSTDTQYFGPGTRLTVL.

The chain links TRBV7-8 to TRBJ1-1; the match to TRBD1 covers 9 bases. The trim removed 8 bases at V and 1 base at J, leaving 11 bases unmatched. Germline V gene sequence: CDR1 SGHVS, CDR2 FQNEAQ. This CDR3 comprises 16 residues. The CDR3 region is CASHPGQGEWNTEAFF. The CDR3 DNA reads as TGTGCCAGCCATCCGGGACAGGGTGAGTGGAACACTGAAGCTTTCTTT.

The genes are TRBV10-3 and TRBJ1-1, with 7 bases lining up with TRBD1. Germline trimming cut 2 bases from V and 1 base from J; bases unmatched to any gene: 1. The CDR3 is 14 amino acids. Germline loops: CDR1 ENHRY, CDR2 SYGVKD. CDR3 DNA: TGTGCCATCAGTGAGGGACAGGAGAACACTGAAGCTTTCTTT. Residues: CAISEGQENTEAFF.

V and J are TRBV25-1 and TRBJ1-1; 9 bases are shared with TRBD1. From germline, CDR1 is MGHDK and CDR2 SYGVNS. Trimming took 4 bases from V and 11 from J; bases not matched to a gene: 2. The CDR3 length is 11 residues. The CDR3 coding sequence is TGTGCCAGCAGTGGGGACAGGGCGGCTTTCTTT. Its protein is CASSGDRAAFF.

The chain joins TRBV7-9 to TRBJ2-1; 14 positions agree with TRBD2. J was trimmed by 0 bases and V by 2 bases; bases with no gene match: 6. CDR3 length equals 19 residues. Germline-derived CDR1 and CDR2 are SEHNR and FQNEAQ (reference sequence). CDR3 sequence reads: CASSLNRGTSGSSYNEQFF. The CDR3 region has the DNA TGTGCCAGCAGCTTAAACAGGGGGACTAGCGGGAGCTCCTACAATGAGCAGTTCTTC.

This chain uses TRBV10-3 with TRBJ1-6, with 11 bases identical to TRBD1. The V gene's germline CDR1 is ENHRY and CDR2 SYGVKD. V was pared by 4 bases and J by 7 bases, with 3 bases of the junction left unmatched. The CDR3 spans 15 residues. CDR3 sequence (DNA): TGTGCCATCAGTGGGGGACAGGGGGAGAATTCACCCCTCCACTTT. Residues: CAISGGQGENSPLHF.